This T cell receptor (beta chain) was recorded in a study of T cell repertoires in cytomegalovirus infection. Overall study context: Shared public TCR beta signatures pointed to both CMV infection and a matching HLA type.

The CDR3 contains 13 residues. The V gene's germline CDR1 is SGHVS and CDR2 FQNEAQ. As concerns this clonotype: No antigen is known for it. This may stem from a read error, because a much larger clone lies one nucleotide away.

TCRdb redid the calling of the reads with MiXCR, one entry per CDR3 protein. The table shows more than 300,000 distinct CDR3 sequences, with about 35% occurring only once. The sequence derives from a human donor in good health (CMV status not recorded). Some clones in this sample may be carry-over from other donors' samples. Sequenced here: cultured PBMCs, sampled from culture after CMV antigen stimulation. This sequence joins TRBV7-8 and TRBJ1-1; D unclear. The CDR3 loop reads CPSSYGLNTEAFF. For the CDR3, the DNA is TGTCCCAGCAGCTATGGGTTGAACACTGAAGCTTTCTTT.